This paragraph reports one TCR beta chain. The length of the CDR3 is 14 residues. Looked up from germline, CDR1 is LNHDA and CDR2 is SQIVND (reference sequence). Trimming removed 3 bases at V and 1 base at J, with 7 bases between. PCR was performed a second time for 7 to 11 cycles using a sample-barcoded 5' primer and a J-beta primer mix. Each CDR3 protein is one row after TCRdb ran MiXCR on the 5' RACE reads. The table includes approximately 490,000 distinct CDR3 sequences, 24% detected once. This record belongs to a study of blood T cells in healthy people across ages. In addition, the sample was reused for a study of T cells of mothers and their children. That source reports: Slightly, though not significantly, more overlap was seen in related than in unrelated mother-child pairs.

The chain has TRBV19 and TRBJ2-1, with D hard to call. Material: blood. The sequence was obtained from a boy between 10 and 17 years old in good health. CDR3 sequence reads: CASSMENSYNEQFF. CDR3 sequence (DNA): TGTGCCAGTAGTATGGAGAATTCCTACAATGAGCAGTTCTTC.